A single sample is the source of the 5 T cell receptor beta chains below, sequenced in a study of OX40 agonist ivuxolimab in advanced cancers. Repertoires were generated with immunoSEQ multiplex PCR, while TCRdb's copy carries only in-frame clones and drops some. Among 45,000 to 55,000 clones, roughly 81% were seen once, and the ten largest hold 9.9%. Sequencing was performed on CD4+ or CD8+ T cells sorted from blood, taken in a trial of the OX40 agonist ivuxolimab. These receptors were collected from an adult with an advanced solid tumor such as melanoma, head and neck, liver or kidney cancer.

The CDR3 DNA reads TGTGCCTGGAGTGGAGCAGCCTCCTACGAGCAGTACTTC. Translating it yields CAWSGAASYEQYF. The rearrangement uses TRBV30 and TRBJ2-7; no reliable D call. CDR3 length: 13 amino acids. CDR1 is GTSNPN and CDR2 is SVGIG in the germline V gene (reference sequence). Trimming took off 1 base at V and 0 bases at J, with 7 bases between the two ends.

The chain is built from TRBV5-1 and TRBJ2-1; 10 nucleotides line up with TRBD2. Trimming cost V 4 bases and J 4 bases; bases outside gene matches: 8. The CDR3 runs 16 residues. The germline V gene has CDR1 SGHRS and CDR2 YFSETQ. CDR3: CASSPGGSGRYNEQFF. DNA for the CDR3: TGCGCCAGCAGCCCAGGGGGTAGCGGGAGGTACAATGAGCAGTTCTTC. The full variable domain, in which reference TRBV5-1 and TRBJ2-1 provide the parts outside the CDR3, is KAGVTQTPRYLIKTRGQQVTLSCSPISGHRSVSWYQQTPGQGLQFLFEYFSETQRNKGNFPGRFSGRQFSNSRSEMNVSTLELGDSALYLCASSPGGSGRYNEQFFGPGTRLTVL.

The gene calls are TRBV29-1 and TRBJ2-6; D may be TRBD2 (7 bases). Trimming stripped 0 bases from V and 2 bases from J, with 11 bases between. The CDR3 is 16 residues long. Germline V gene sequence: CDR1 SQVTM, CDR2 ANQGSEA. CDR3 nucleotides: TGCAGCGTTGAAGATGGGGGGGCCCCTGGGGCCAACGTCCTGACTTTC. Translation: CSVEDGGAPGANVLTF.

This sequence joins TRBV2 and TRBJ2-5, with 10 bases aligning to TRBD2. Germline loops: CDR1 SNHLY, CDR2 FYNNEI. With 6 bases clipped from V and 6 bases from J, the junction kept 7 bases outside the gene matches. The CDR3 sequence is 14 residues long. The CDR3 is CASSESSGRKTQYF. The CDR3 coding sequence is TGTGCCAGCAGCGAAAGTAGCGGGAGGAAGACCCAGTACTTC.

This clone was picked up a small number of times. The gene calls are TRBV2 and TRBJ1-1, with D unresolved. The CDR3 contains 14 residues. CDR1 and CDR2 from the germline V gene are SNHLY and FYNNEI. V dropped 6 bases and J dropped 1 base, with 12 bases sitting between them. CDR3 loop: CASRRAPQNTEAFF. CDR3 coding DNA: TGTGCCAGCAGAAGGGCTCCCCAGAACACTGAAGCTTTCTTT. The full variable domain, rest sourced from reference TRBV2 and TRBJ1-1, is EPEVTQTPSHQVTQMGQEVILRCVPISNHLYFYWYRQILGQKVEFLVSFYNNEISEKSEIFDDQFSVERPDGSNFTLKIRSTKLEDSAMYFCASRRAPQNTEAFFGQGTRLTVV.